This record concerns one TCR beta chain sequence. The antigen is undetermined. The sample is drawn from a study of T cells expressing NK-cell markers. About the research overall: Sorted CD3+CD56-NKG2C+, CD3+CD56+NKG2C- and CD3+CD56+NKG2C+ T cells were the source of the TCR beta repertoires.

Making the TCR beta cDNA relied on 5'RACE template switching with UMIs. Reanalyzing the 5' RACE reads, TCRdb keeps one entry per CDR3 protein, without DNA. The table lists 400,000 to 500,000 distinct CDR3 sequences. The CDR3 is 15 residues long. The germline gives CDR1 SGHAT, CDR2 FQNNGV. Findings and limits, study-wide: Top CD8+ clonotypes included the dominant CD3+CD56+NKG2C+ clonotypes in six donors. Expanded clones of NKG2C+ T cells had an unclear HCMV specificity.

The sequence was collected from a woman between 18 and 75 years old in good health. The sequenced sample consisted of blood T cells: a sorted CD56 or NKG2C T cell subset, CD4+ or CD8+ T cells, or bulk PBMC T cells (not recorded which). This chain uses TRBV11-2 with TRBJ1-1; TCRdb lists TRBD1, though no DNA is available to test this call. The CDR3: CASSLSTGGVTEAFF.